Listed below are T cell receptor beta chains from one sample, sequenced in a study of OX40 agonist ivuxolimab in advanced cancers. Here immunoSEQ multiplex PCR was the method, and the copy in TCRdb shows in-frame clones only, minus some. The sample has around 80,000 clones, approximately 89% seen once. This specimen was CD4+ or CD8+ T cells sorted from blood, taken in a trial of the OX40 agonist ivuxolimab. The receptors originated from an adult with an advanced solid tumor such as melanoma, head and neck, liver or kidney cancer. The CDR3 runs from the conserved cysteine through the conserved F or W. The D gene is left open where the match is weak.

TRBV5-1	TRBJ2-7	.	CASSVHRGLQSEQYF	TGCGCCAGCAGCGTCCATCGGGGGTTGCAAAGCGAGCAGTACTTC
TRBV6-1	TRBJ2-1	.	CASRPTGGLFDEQFF	TGTGCCAGCCGCCCCACGGGGGGCTTGTTTGATGAGCAGTTCTTC
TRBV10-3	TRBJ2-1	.	CAIKGAGFSSYNEQFF	TGTGCCATCAAGGGCGCGGGATTTAGCTCCTACAATGAGCAGTTCTTC
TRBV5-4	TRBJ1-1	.	CASSFSVRGVEAFF	TGTGCCAGCAGCTTTTCTGTCAGGGGCGTTGAAGCTTTCTTT
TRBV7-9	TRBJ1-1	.	CASSLLNTEAFF	TGTGCCAGCAGCTTGTTGAACACTGAAGCTTTCTTT
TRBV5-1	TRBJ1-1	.	CASSPNRMNTEAFF	TGCGCCAGCAGCCCTAATAGGATGAACACTGAAGCTTTCTTT
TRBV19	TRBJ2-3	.	CASSIGGSNTDTQYF	TGTGCCAGTAGTATAGGTGGTAGTAACACAGATACGCAGTATTTT
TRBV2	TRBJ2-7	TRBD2	CASSESGRIYEQYF	TGTGCCAGCAGTGAAAGCGGGAGAATCTACGAGCAGTACTTC
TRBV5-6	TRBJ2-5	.	CASSFEGKMGGRETQYF	TGTGCCAGCAGCTTTGAAGGAAAAATGGGTGGGCGGGAGACCCAGTACTTC
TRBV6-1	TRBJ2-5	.	CASSEGHGAIQETQYF	TGTGCCAGCAGTGAGGGTCATGGGGCCATCCAAGAGACCCAGTACTTC
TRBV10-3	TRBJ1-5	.	CAIRGRYSNQPQHF	TGTGCCATCAGGGGGAGATATAGCAATCAGCCCCAGCATTTT
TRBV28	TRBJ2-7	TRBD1	CASSFGTGTYEQYF	TGTGCCAGCAGTTTCGGGACAGGGACCTACGAGCAGTACTTC
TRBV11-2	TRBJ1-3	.	CASSSDSASGNTIYF	TGTGCCAGCAGCTCGGACAGCGCCTCTGGAAACACCATATATTTT
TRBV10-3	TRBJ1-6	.	CAISEELYNSPLHF	TGTGCCATCAGTGAAGAGCTCTATAATTCACCCCTCCACTTT
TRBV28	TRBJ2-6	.	CATIPGPGSGANVLTF	TGTGCCACCATACCCGGGCCGGGCTCTGGGGCCAACGTCCTGACTTTC
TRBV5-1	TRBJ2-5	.	CASSLNPRMQETQYF	TGCGCCAGCAGCTTGAATCCGCGGATGCAAGAGACCCAGTACTTC
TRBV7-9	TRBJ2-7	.	CASSVAGNYEQYF	TGTGCCAGCAGCGTAGCAGGGAATTACGAGCAGTACTTC
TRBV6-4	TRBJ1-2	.	CASSDGPYRGYTF	TGTGCCAGCAGCGATGGGCCCTACCGCGGCTACACCTTC
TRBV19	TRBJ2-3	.	CASRPLGESDTQYF	TGTGCCAGTAGGCCGCTGGGGGAATCAGATACGCAGTATTTT
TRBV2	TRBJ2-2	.	CASSEGILPGELFF	TGTGCCAGCAGTGAAGGGATTCTCCCCGGGGAGCTGTTTTTT
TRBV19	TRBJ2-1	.	CASSPPPAYNEQFF	TGTGCCAGTAGTCCCCCCCCGGCCTACAATGAGCAGTTCTTC
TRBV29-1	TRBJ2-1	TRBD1	CSSDRGVNEQFF	TGCAGCTCGGACAGGGGGGTGAATGAGCAGTTCTTC
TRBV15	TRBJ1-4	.	CATSRNIATNEKLFF	TGTGCCACCAGCAGAAACATCGCAACTAATGAAAAACTGTTTTTT
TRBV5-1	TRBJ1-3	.	CASSLDGGGDTIYF	TGCGCCAGCAGCTTGGATGGAGGAGGAGACACCATATATTTT
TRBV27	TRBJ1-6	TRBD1	CASSSPGQGVYRLHF	TGTGCCAGCAGTTCCCCGGGACAGGGGGTTTATCGCCTCCACTTT
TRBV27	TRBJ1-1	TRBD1	CASSPIGTGAKGILF	TGTGCCAGCAGCCCCATTGGCACAGGGGCCAAGGGTATACTCTTT
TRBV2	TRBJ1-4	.	CANGKGFQTNEKLFF	TGTGCCAACGGGAAGGGATTTCAAACTAATGAAAAACTGTTTTTT
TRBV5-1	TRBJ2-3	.	CASSLTLSPSTDTQYF	TGCGCCAGCAGCTTGACGCTTTCCCCCTCCACAGATACGCAGTATTTT
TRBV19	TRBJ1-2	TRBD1	CASSTGTGGAYGYTF	TGTGCCAGTAGTACGGGGACAGGGGGCGCCTATGGCTACACCTTC
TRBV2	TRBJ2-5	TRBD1	CATLRDRDETQYF	TGTGCCACCCTCCGGGACAGGGATGAGACCCAGTACTTC
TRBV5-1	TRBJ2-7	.	CASSLAGRPLEQYF	TGCGCCAGCAGCTTAGCCGGAAGACCTTTAGAGCAGTACTTC